The clone carrying this TCR beta chain was detected ten times or more. What it binds is unknown. This sample is drawn from a study of T-cell reconstitution after alpha-beta-depleted transplantation in children. The study, taken as a whole, reports: T-cell counts and diversity at one year following transplant were attributed mainly to newly produced T cells.

Unique molecular identifiers were built into the TCRbeta library. TCRdb passed the PCR reads through MiXCR, listing each CDR3 protein once. The sample shows roughly 300,000 distinct CDR3 sequences, around 10% of them seen only once. The germline V gene encodes CDR1 SGHTA and CDR2 FQGNSA. This CDR3 region has 17 residues. The V segment lost 0 bases and the J segment 2 bases; nucleotides outside the gene matches: 6. This specimen was peripheral blood, taken 180 days after TCRalphabeta/CD19-depleted stem cell transplant. This sequence was found in a male patient between 2 and 15 years old who had a stem cell transplant for chronic granulomatous disease, so the T cells may come from the graft donor. The chain recombines TRBV7-2 with TRBJ2-5, with 10 nucleotides matching TRBD1. The CDR3 nucleotides read TGTGCCAGCAGCTTAGCAACCGGGACAGGGGTTCAAGAGACCCAGTACTTC. Translating it yields CASSLATGTGVQETQYF.